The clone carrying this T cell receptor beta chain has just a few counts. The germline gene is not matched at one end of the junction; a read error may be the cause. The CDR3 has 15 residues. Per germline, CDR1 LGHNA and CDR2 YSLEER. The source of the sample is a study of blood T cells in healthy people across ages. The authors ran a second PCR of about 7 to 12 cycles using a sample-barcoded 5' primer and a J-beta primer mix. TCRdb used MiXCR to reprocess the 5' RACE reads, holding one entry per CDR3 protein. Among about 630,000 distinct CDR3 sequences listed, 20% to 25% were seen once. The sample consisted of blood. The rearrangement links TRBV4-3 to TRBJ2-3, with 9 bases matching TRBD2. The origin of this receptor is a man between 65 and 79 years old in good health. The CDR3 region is CASSEEGGREDTQYF. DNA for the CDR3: TGCGCCAGCAGCGAAGAGGGCGGGAGGGAAGATACGCAGTATTTT.